This T cell receptor beta chain was identified in a study of sequential checkpoint blockade in melanoma. The method was immunoSEQ multiplex PCR; TCRdb's version includes in-frame clones alone and lacks a portion of them. The table has fewer than 40,000 clones, 70% to 90% seen once. This CDR3 is built from 14 residues. CDR1 is SGDLS and CDR2 is YYNGEE in the germline V gene. V lost 8 bases and J 0 bases, leaving 14 bases between the germline ends. Treatment here: randomized to nivolumab then ipilimumab (arm A) or the reverse (arm B). This clonotype originated in a human donor with melanoma. The sample consisted of CD8+ T cells sorted from blood (inferred from file names), taken from a patient given nivolumab and ipilimumab in sequence. J is TRBJ1-1 and V is TRBV9, with unresolved D. As DNA, the CDR3 is TGTGCCAGTGGGAGCCAACCCATGAACACTGAAGCTTTCTTT. Its protein is CASGSQPMNTEAFF.